Listed here is a single T cell receptor (beta chain). The data were taken from a study of blood T cells in healthy people across ages. Study information: Template switching retrieved approximately one barcoded beta molecule for each two T cells.

PCR was performed a second time for about 7 to 12 cycles using a sample-barcoded 5' primer and a J-beta primer mix. A template-switch adaptor with 12 random nucleotides tagged each cDNA molecule. TCRdb reanalysed the 5' RACE reads using MiXCR and keeps one entry per CDR3 protein. This sample has 1,800,000 or so distinct CDR3 sequences, with 39% found just once. The germline CDR1 and CDR2 sequences are MNHEY and SMNVEV (reference sequence). V was trimmed by 5 bases and J by 0 bases, leaving 17 bases between them. The CDR3 length is 18 residues. This chain links TRBV27 with TRBJ2-6, with D perhaps matching TRBD2 (6 bases). This clonotype originated in a human donor in good health. Sequenced: blood. The CDR3: CASSPTGGVRSGANVLTF. CDR3 nucleotide sequence: TGTGCCAGCAGTCCGACTGGCGGGGTCCGCTCTGGGGCCAACGTCCTGACTTTC. The variable domain in full, with the rest retrieved from reference TRBV27 and TRBJ2-6, is EAQVTQNPRYLITVTGKKLTVTCSQNMNHEYMSWYRQDPGLGLRQIYYSMNVEVTDKGDVPEGYKVSRKEKRNFPLILESPSPNQTSLYFCASSPTGGVRSGANVLTFGAGSRLTVL.